In this sample, the clone carrying this TCR beta chain turned up a few times. What it recognizes is unknown. Mismatch with germline at one junction end may stem from a read error. Germline V gives CDR1 SGHAT, CDR2 FQNNGV. This CDR3 spans 16 amino acids. The data originate from a study of T cells after posttransplantation cyclophosphamide. Study observations and caveats: Recipient CMV seropositivity and CMV reactivation strongly tracked TRB clonality.

Cyclophosphamide on days +3 and +4 followed busulfan-fludarabine conditioning and a marrow graft. The repertoire was sequenced with immunoSEQ multiplex PCR; TCRdb's copy has only in-frame clones and lacks some. The sample lists 7,000 to 10,000 clones, 85% to 90% occurring once. This receptor was identified in a female patient in her forties who received an allogeneic stem cell transplant from an unrelated donor, was CMV-positive, and had no GVHD. The graft donor may be the source of some T cells. This specimen was PBMCs, taken after allogeneic stem cell transplant with posttransplant cyclophosphamide. The chain uses TRBV11-2 and TRBJ2-7, with D perhaps TRBD1 (5 bases). The CDR3 loop is CASSVDRQGTTYEQYF. In DNA, the CDR3 is TGTGCCAGCAGCGTAGATCGGCAGGGTACCACCTACGAGCAGTACTTC.